This TCR beta chain is from a study of control samples from healthy donors and cancer patients. CDR3 length: 12 amino acids. The germline V and J ends were trimmed by 2 bases and 8 bases, with 12 bases remaining between them. CDR1 and CDR2 from the germline V gene are GTSNPN and SVGIG (reference sequence). Some clones are missing from TCRdb's copy, which holds only in-frame ones; the method was immunoSEQ multiplex PCR. The sample includes tens of thousands of clones, approximately 88% of them seen just once. This clonotype originated in a woman in her forties or fifties with lung cancer. The genes are TRBV30 and TRBJ1-1; a weak D match, TRBD1 (6 bases). Sample: PBMCs. Written as DNA, the CDR3 is TGTGCCTGGAGTACCAGGACAGCCGAAGCTTTCTTT. This encodes CAWSTRTAEAFF.